The subject of this entry is one TCR beta chain. This clonotype has ten or more counts. The target of this receptor is not known. Its ends do not fully match the called genes, so a read error is possible. The record originates from a study of human T cells and chemical hapten exposure (dated by TCRdb to about 2021). Notes on the research overall: For sensitization, 2% DPC in acetone was applied to a 2 cm by 2 cm area of upper inner arm skin. The mostly female patient cohort included alopecia areata with under or over 50% scalp involvement, alopecia totalis and alopecia universalis. Libraries were pooled for sequencing, and variation in per-sample TCR yields was attributed mainly to small differences in library volumes within the pool. Twenty-nine alopecia patients gave blood for TCR sequencing at one to four time points (pre-sensitization, 2, 6 and 24 weeks). Patch testing was done on the upper back using Finn chambers containing 0.01% DPC, and results were scored after 6 days according to International Contact Dermatitis Research Group standards. Peripheral blood TCR repertoire changes were tracked in vivo in alopecia patients during primary and secondary sensitization to the hapten diphenylcyclopropenone (DPC). Throughout the approximately 24-week study period, patients were also given weekly therapeutic DPC doses on the scalp. Patient blood was sampled pre-sensitization (week 0) and at 2, 6 and about 24 weeks after DPC sensitization. What the authors observed across the whole study: Repeated subsampling changed both the strength of the expansion versus patch-test correlation and the threshold at which the correlation became significant. A positive correlation was found between the number of PT1 expanded TCRs and patch test score, with significance reached at thresholds 8, 16 and 32 but not 4. Significantly more large CDR3 similarity clusters were formed by expanded TCRs than by pre-sensitization or healthy control sets, consistent with antigen-driven responses. Alopecia, a presumed autoimmune disease, was present in all patients, so the immune response of the patients might differ from that of healthy individuals. No change with DPC sensitization was found in the number of TCRs above 1 in 1000 frequency, and no evidence of global repertoire structure alterations was found.

According to the study, the label for this sample's time point signals: pre-sensitization, week 0. Explained via the paper, the treatment or condition label denotes: therapeutic diphenylcyclopropenone sensitization with weekly scalp DPC. At each patch-test visit, blood was drawn before the patch test was applied. Eligible patients were aged 18 to 70, diagnosed with alopecia, deemed suitable for DPC therapy, and excluded if pregnant. Total RNA was isolated from unfractionated whole blood collected in Tempus Blood RNA tubes. The library was produced with RACE. Sequencer: NextSeq 500. Library preparation attached unique molecular identifiers to individual cDNA molecules for quantitative, reproducible TCR counting. From each blood RNA sample, both TCR alpha and TCR beta chains were sequenced. Per the original workflow: A median of roughly 98,000 TCRs per sample was observed, with a range of about 20,000 to 750,000. The Decombinator software suite was used to annotate the V, J and CDR3 of the TCR reads. To make PS versus PT1 abundance plots, every sample was subsampled to the same number of TCRs (28,000). Expanded TCRs were defined as absent before sensitization and observed at least eight times at the 2-week time point. The public reads were run again by TCRdb, first through fastp at Q25 and then through MiXCR, and only productive beta chains were kept. Entries are consolidated by CDR3 protein sequence, retaining the most common genes and DNA. The V and J calls and clone size come from TCRdb's table, not from the authors' own analysis. This sample lists fewer than 65,000 distinct CDR3 sequences; over 8% were detected once. 11% to 15% of the sample belongs to the ten largest clones.

From a lookup of the germline V gene, CDR1 and CDR2 are MNHEY and SVGEGT. Including the terminal cysteine and phenylalanine, the CDR3 comprises 16 residues. The sequence is cut down to CDR3 DNA, 48 bases in frame from base 1. The V and J segments used are TRBV6-2 or TRBV6-3 and TRBJ2-1, with the D gene too uncertain to name. The receptor comes from a woman aged 35 to 49 with alopecia areata. Some clones in this sample may be carry-over from other donors' samples. Sequenced here: whole blood, sampled in connection with sensitization to the hapten diphenylcyclopropenone (DPC). CDR3 reads: CASSYSTGSSYDEQFF. At the DNA level, the sequence is TGTGCCAGCAGTTACTCGACGGGCAGCTCCTACGATGAGCAGTTCTTC.